Presented here are 20 T cell receptor beta chains from one specimen sequenced in a study of T cell responses to AZD1222 COVID-19 vaccine. TCRdb's table, derived via immunoSEQ multiplex PCR, lists solely in-frame clones and lacks some. The sample yields about 120,000 clones, 70% to 90% seen once. The source was peripheral blood, collected on day 0 of AZD1222 vaccination. All receptors derive from an adult in good health.

The chain uses TRBV5-4 and TRBJ1-2; 10 bases fit TRBD1. This CDR3 has 15 residues. Looked up from germline, CDR1 is SGHNT and CDR2 is YYREEE (reference sequence). J was trimmed by 1 base and V by 1 base; bases with no gene match: 1. The CDR3 sequence is CASSLWDRGNYGYTF. CDR3 coding DNA: TGTGCCAGCAGCTTGTGGGACAGGGGTAACTATGGCTACACCTTC.

The rearrangement joins TRBV11-2 to TRBJ2-1, with TRBD2 matching 7 bases. Per the germline V gene, CDR1 is SGHAT and CDR2 is FQNNGV. The CDR3 runs 15 residues. Trimming took 1 base from V and 2 from J; bases not matched to a gene: 2. The CDR3 protein is CASSLGLAAYNEQFF. CDR3 DNA sequence: TGTGCCAGCAGCTTAGGGCTAGCGGCCTACAATGAGCAGTTCTTC.

The chain combines TRBV6-2 or TRBV6-3 with TRBJ2-3; 9 positions agree with TRBD2. The CDR3 is 16 amino acids. V lost 5 bases to trimming and J lost 4 bases; unmatched junction nucleotides: 10. In germline, CDR1 is MNHEY, CDR2 SVGEGT. The chain's CDR3 is CASSLPVAGDSDTQYF. Written as DNA, the CDR3 is TGTGCCAGCAGTCTCCCAGTAGCGGGAGACTCAGATACGCAGTATTTT.

V gene TRBV3-1 (or the pseudogene TRBV3-2) combines with J gene TRBJ1-2, with D uncertain. V was pared by 0 bases and J by 8 bases, with 10 bases between. The CDR3 sequence is 13 residues long. Germline loops: CDR1 LGHDT, CDR2 YNNKEL (reference sequence). CDR3 sequence (DNA): TGTGCCAGCAGCCAAGATGGCCAGTCGGGCTACACCTTC. The encoded protein is CASSQDGQSGYTF.

Within the sample, this clone is medium-sized. The chain carries TRBV14 and TRBJ1-6; D is ambiguous. This CDR3 is 14 amino acids long. From germline, CDR1 is SGHDN and CDR2 FVKESK. V was clipped by 4 bases and J by 9 bases, with 13 bases between them. CDR3 coding DNA: TGTGCCAGCAGCCTGATGAGGGTTGGTTCACCCCTCCACTTT. This encodes CASSLMRVGSPLHF.

This clone was observed once. The rearrangement links TRBV28 to TRBJ1-2; TRBD1 aligns across 8 bases. This CDR3 contains 15 residues. Germline V CDR1 and CDR2: MDHEN, SYDVKM. V was clipped by 6 bases and J by 6 bases; unmatched bases: 12. CDR3 region: CASRPTGTGFNGYTF. The DNA of the CDR3 is TGTGCCAGCAGGCCGACCGGGACAGGATTTAATGGCTACACCTTC.

The chain joins TRBV7-3 to TRBJ2-3, with TRBD1 matching 8 bases. The CDR3 runs to 18 residues. The V segment lost 5 bases and the J segment 0 bases; nucleotides outside the gene matches: 13. Per germline, CDR1 SGHTA and CDR2 FQGTGA. CDR3 bases: TGTGCCAGCAGCCCATCCCCTCGGACAGGGATAAGCACAGATACGCAGTATTTT. Its translation is CASSPSPRTGISTDTQYF.

This clone was detected once. The J gene is TRBJ2-7, the V gene TRBV5-1; the match to TRBD2 covers 12 bases. Germline trimming cut 0 bases from V and 7 bases from J; bases unmatched to any gene: 2. The CDR3 spans 14 residues. Germline lookup yields CDR1 SGHRS and CDR2 YFSETQ. The CDR3 reads CASSLASGRAEQYF. Here the CDR3 DNA reads TGCGCCAGCAGCTTGGCTAGCGGGAGGGCTGAGCAGTACTTC. The whole variable domain, remainder taken from reference TRBV5-1 and TRBJ2-7, is KAGVTQTPRYLIKTRGQQVTLSCSPISGHRSVSWYQQTPGQGLQFLFEYFSETQRNKGNFPGRFSGRQFSNSRSEMNVSTLELGDSALYLCASSLASGRAEQYFGPGTRLTVT.

The genes are TRBV2 and TRBJ1-5; D is possibly TRBD1 (5 bases). Germline V lookup: CDR1 SNHLY, CDR2 FYNNEI. The CDR3 contains 15 residues. Between the trimmed V and J ends, which lost 1 base and 4 bases, there was a span of 11 bases. CDR3 sequence (DNA): TGTGCCAGCAGTGAAGACTGGCAGGGAAATCAGCCCCAGCATTTT. Its protein is CASSEDWQGNQPQHF.

V is TRBV9 and J is TRBJ1-1; weak D call: TRBD1 (5 bases). The length of the CDR3 is 16 residues. V gave up 0 bases and J gave up 1 base, with 13 bases separating them. Germline CDR1 and CDR2: SGDLS and YYNGEE. The CDR3 reads CASSVDPLGGNTEAFF. The DNA of the CDR3 is TGTGCCAGCAGCGTAGATCCCTTGGGGGGGAACACTGAAGCTTTCTTT.

This chain uses TRBV9 with TRBJ2-7, with 10 nucleotides matching TRBD2. Germline assignment: CDR1 SGDLS and CDR2 YYNGEE. CDR3 length: 18 residues. Trimming cost V 0 bases and J 2 bases; bases outside gene matches: 11. CDR3 region: CASSVEASGSEIPYEQYF. The CDR3 nucleotides are TGTGCCAGCAGCGTAGAAGCTAGCGGGAGTGAAATCCCCTACGAGCAGTACTTC.

This chain connects TRBV7-9 to TRBJ2-3; D is possibly TRBD2 (5 bases). V lost 3 bases, J lost 5 bases, and 12 bases lay in between. CDR3 length: 14 amino acids. Germline V CDR1 and CDR2: SEHNR, FQNEAQ (reference sequence). The CDR3 reads CASSFDLAGDTQYF. CDR3 bases: TGTGCCAGCAGCTTTGATCTAGCTGGAGATACGCAGTATTTT.

This chain connects TRBV5-6 to TRBJ2-1, with 13 positions matching TRBD2. The CDR3 sequence is 18 residues long. Trimming at V came to 6 bases and at J to 7 bases, leaving 16 bases not matched to a gene. Looked up from germline, CDR1 is SGHDT and CDR2 is YYEEEE. For the CDR3, the DNA is TGTGCCAGCACCTCCCTCAAGCTACTAGCGGGAGGGGGGAATGAGCAGTTCTTC. This translates into CASTSLKLLAGGGNEQFF.

The chain employs TRBV21-1 and TRBJ2-2; TRBD1 is taken as the D call from the table, unchecked against the DNA. TRBV21-1 is shown as a pseudogene. The CDR3 runs to 22 residues. In DNA, the CDR3 is TGTGCCAGCAGCAAAGAATCCTATATTAGGCGAACAGGGGCTGTTTACACCGGGGAGCTGTTTTTT. This encodes CASSKESYIRRTGAVYTGELFF.

In its sample, this clone was seen once. The V call is TRBV21-1, the J call TRBJ2-7; TRBD2, the D gene given by the table, was not confirmed from the DNA. TRBV21-1 is a listed pseudogene. The CDR3 loop spans 17 amino acids. CDR3 sequence reads: CASNARTSGSPLREQYF. CDR3 sequence (DNA): TGTGCCAGCAACGCGAGGACTAGCGGGAGCCCCCTTCGCGAGCAGTACTTC.

The chain uses TRBV15 and TRBJ2-2, with a weak D call TRBD2 (6 bases). Germline lookup yields CDR1 LNHNV and CDR2 YYDKDF (reference sequence). V was pared by 8 bases and J by 0 bases, with 10 bases between. The length of the CDR3 is 14 residues. The CDR3 sequence is CATRAGANTGELFF. CDR3 nucleotides: TGTGCCACCCGAGCGGGCGCGAACACCGGGGAGCTGTTTTTT.

The V and J genes are TRBV30 and TRBJ2-2, with 14 bases that match TRBD2. The germline gives CDR1 GTSNPN, CDR2 SVGIG (reference sequence). Trimming removed 1 base from V and 6 bases from J; junction bases left unmatched: 1. The CDR3 is made up of 15 amino acids. DNA of the CDR3: TGTGCCTGGAGTGGGGGACTAGCGGGAGCCGGGGAGCTGTTTTTT. Translated, it gives CAWSGGLAGAGELFF.

J is TRBJ1-1 and V is TRBV10-1, with D unclear. Trimming cost V 4 bases and J 7 bases, with 10 bases left between them. The CDR3 is made up of 12 amino acids. The germline CDR1 and CDR2 sequences are WNHNN and SYGVQD (reference sequence). As DNA, the CDR3 is TGCGCCAGCAGTGGAGGAACCCGTGAAGCTTTCTTT. Translated, it gives CASSGGTREAFF.

This chain joins TRBV7-2 and TRBJ2-7, with D hard to call. This CDR3 has 15 amino acids. The V gene's germline CDR1 is SGHTA and CDR2 FQGNSA. Trimming removed 2 bases at V and 4 bases at J, with 15 bases between. The CDR3 region is CASSLTPQARYEQYF. The CDR3 DNA reads TGTGCCAGCAGCTTAACCCCCCAGGCTAGGTACGAGCAGTACTTC.

Written as DNA, the CDR3 is TGTGCCACCAGCCCTCCCCAGGTAGGAGTCCATGAGCAGTTCTTC. As protein: CATSPPQVGVHEQFF. The chain combines TRBV15 with TRBJ2-1, with D uncertain. The CDR3 loop spans 15 amino acids. The germline CDR1 and CDR2 sequences are LNHNV and YYDKDF (reference sequence). V gave up 5 bases and J gave up 8 bases, with 19 bases separating them.